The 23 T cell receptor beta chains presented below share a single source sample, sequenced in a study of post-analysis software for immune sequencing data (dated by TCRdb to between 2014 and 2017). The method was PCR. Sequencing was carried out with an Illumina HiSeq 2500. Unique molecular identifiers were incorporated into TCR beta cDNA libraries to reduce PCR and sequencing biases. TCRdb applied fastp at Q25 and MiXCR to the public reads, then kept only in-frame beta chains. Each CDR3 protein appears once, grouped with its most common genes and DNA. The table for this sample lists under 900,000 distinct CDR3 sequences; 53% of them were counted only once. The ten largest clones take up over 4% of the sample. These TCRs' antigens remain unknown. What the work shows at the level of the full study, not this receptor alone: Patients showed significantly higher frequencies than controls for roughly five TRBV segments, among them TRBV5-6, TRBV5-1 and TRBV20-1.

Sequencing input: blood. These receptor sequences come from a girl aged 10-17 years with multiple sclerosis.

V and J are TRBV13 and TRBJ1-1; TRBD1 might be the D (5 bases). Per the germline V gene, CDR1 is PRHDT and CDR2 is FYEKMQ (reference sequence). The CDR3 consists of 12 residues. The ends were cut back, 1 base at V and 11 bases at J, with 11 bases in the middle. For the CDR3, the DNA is TGTGCCAGCAGCTTAGTTGGGGGTCCGGCTTTCTTT. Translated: CASSLVGGPAFF.

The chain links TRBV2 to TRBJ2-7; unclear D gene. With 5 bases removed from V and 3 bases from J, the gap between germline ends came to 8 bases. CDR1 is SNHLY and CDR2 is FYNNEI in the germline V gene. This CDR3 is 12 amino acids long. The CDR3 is CASSISYYEQYF. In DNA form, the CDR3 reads TGTGCCAGCAGTATATCATACTACGAGCAGTACTTC.

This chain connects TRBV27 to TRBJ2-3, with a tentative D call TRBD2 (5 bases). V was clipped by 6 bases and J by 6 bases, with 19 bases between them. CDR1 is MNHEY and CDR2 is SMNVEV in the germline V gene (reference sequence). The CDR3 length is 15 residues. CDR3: CASSSELVDWDTQYF. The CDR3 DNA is TGTGCCAGCAGCTCGGAACTAGTTGACTGGGATACGCAGTATTTT.

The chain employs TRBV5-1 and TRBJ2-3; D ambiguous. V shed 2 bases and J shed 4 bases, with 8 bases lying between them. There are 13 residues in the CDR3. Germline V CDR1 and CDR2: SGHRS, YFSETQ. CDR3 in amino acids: CASSFRAADTQYF. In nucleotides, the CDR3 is TGCGCCAGCAGCTTTAGGGCAGCAGATACGCAGTATTTT.

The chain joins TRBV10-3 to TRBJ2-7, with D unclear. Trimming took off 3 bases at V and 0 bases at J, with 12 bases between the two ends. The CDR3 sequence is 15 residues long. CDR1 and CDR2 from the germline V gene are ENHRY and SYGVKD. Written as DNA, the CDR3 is TGTGCCATCAGTGATGCGTCCACCTTCTCCTACGAGCAGTACTTC. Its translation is CAISDASTFSYEQYF.

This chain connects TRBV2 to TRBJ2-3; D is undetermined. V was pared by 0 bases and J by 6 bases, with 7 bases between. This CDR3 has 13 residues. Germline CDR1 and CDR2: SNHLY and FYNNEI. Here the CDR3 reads CASSEAPLDTQYF. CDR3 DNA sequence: TGTGCCAGCAGTGAAGCACCGTTGGATACGCAGTATTTT. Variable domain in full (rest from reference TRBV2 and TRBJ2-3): EPEVTQTPSHQVTQMGQEVILRCVPISNHLYFYWYRQILGQKVEFLVSFYNNEISEKSEIFDDQFSVERPDGSNFTLKIRSTKLEDSAMYFCASSEAPLDTQYFGPGTRLTVL.

The CDR3 DNA follows: TGTGCCAGCAGGCTGGGACCGTCTGGAGAGCAGTACTTC. Translating gives CASRLGPSGEQYF. This chain joins TRBV28 and TRBJ2-7; D tentatively reads TRBD1 or TRBD2 (5 bases each). With 6 bases removed from V and 7 bases from J, the gap between germline ends came to 16 bases. CDR1 MDHEN and CDR2 SYDVKM come from the germline V gene. This CDR3 region has 13 residues. The full variable domain, its missing parts supplied by reference TRBV28 and TRBJ2-7, is DVKVTQSSRYLVKRTGEKVFLECVQDMDHENMFWYRQDPGLGLRLIYFSYDVKMKEKGDIPEGYSVSREKKERFSLILESASTNQTSMYLCASRLGPSGEQYFGPGTRLTVT.

The CDR3 DNA reads TGTGCCAGCAGCTTAGAGGGCAGGGACAATTCACCCCTCCACTTT. Translation: CASSLEGRDNSPLHF. The chain employs TRBV7-3 and TRBJ1-6; TRBD1 is a possible D gene (5 bases). This CDR3 contains 15 residues. The germline gives CDR1 SGHTA, CDR2 FQGTGA. Trimming took 2 bases from V and 7 from J, leaving 12 bases between them.

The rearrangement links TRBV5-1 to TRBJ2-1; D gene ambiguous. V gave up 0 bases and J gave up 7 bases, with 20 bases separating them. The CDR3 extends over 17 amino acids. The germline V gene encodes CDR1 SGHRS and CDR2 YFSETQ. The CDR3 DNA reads TGCGCCAGCAGCTTGGGTACGGAAACCACCTTTAGGAATGAGCAGTTCTTC. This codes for CASSLGTETTFRNEQFF.

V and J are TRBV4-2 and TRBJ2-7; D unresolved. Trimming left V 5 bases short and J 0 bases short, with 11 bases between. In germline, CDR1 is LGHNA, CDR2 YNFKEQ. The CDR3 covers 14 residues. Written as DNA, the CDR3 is TGTGCCAGCAGCAGCCAGACCACCTCCTACGAGCAGTACTTC. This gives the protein CASSSQTTSYEQYF.

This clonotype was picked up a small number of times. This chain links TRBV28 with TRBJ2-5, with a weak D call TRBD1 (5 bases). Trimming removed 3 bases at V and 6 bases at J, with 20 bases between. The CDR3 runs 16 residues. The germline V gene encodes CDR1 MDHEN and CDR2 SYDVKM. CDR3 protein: CASSLGVGALEKTQYF. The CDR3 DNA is TGTGCCAGCAGTTTGGGCGTAGGGGCGCTTGAGAAGACCCAGTACTTC. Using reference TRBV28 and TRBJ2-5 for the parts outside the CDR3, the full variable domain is DVKVTQSSRYLVKRTGEKVFLECVQDMDHENMFWYRQDPGLGLRLIYFSYDVKMKEKGDIPEGYSVSREKKERFSLILESASTNQTSMYLCASSLGVGALEKTQYFGPGTRLLVL.

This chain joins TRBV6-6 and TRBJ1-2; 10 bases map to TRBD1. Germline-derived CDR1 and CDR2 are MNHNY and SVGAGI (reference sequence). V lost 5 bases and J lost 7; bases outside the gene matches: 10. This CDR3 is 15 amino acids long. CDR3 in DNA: TGTGCCAGCAGTCGACAGGGGGCTCAGGGGACTGGCTACACCTTC. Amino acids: CASSRQGAQGTGYTF.

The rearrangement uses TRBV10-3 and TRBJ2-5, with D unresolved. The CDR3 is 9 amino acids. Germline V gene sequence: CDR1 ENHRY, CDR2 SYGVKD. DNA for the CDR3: TGTGCAACATTGGGGACCCAGTACTTC. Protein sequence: CATLGTQYF.

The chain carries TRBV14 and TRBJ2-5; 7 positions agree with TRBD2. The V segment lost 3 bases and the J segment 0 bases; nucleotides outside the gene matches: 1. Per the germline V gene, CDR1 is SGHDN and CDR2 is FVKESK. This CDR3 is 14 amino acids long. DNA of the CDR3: TGTGCCAGCAGCCACGGGGGGTACCAAGAGACCCAGTACTTC. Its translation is CASSHGGYQETQYF.

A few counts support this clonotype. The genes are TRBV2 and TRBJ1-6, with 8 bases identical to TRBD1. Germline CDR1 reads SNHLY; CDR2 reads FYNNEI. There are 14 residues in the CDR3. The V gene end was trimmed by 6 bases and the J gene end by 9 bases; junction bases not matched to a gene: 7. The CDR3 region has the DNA TGTGCCAGCAGGGTCAGGGGGCAGGGTTCACCCCTCCACTTT. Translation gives CASRVRGQGSPLHF.

The CDR3 sequence: CSASTPGRVIEQFF. In nucleotides, the CDR3 is TGCAGTGCTAGTACGCCAGGGAGGGTAATTGAGCAGTTCTTC. The chain couples TRBV20-1 to TRBJ2-1; 7 bases align to TRBD2. The CDR3 contains 14 residues. Looked up from germline, CDR1 is DFQATT and CDR2 is SNEGSKA (reference sequence). J gave up 9 bases and V 3 bases, and 11 bases lay outside the gene matches.

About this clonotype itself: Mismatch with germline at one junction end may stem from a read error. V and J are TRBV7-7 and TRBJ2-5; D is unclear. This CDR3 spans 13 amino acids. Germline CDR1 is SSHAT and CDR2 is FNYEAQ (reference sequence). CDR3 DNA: TGTGCTAGCAGCTCATATGTAACGGAGACCCAGTACTTC. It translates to CASSSYVTETQYF.

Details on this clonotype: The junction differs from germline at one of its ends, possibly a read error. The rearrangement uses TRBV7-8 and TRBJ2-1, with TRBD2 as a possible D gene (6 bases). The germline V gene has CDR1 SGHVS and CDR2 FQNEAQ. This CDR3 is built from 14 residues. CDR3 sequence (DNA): TGTGCCAGCAGCTTAGGGGACTCCAACAATGAGCAGTTCTTC. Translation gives CASSLGDSNNEQFF.

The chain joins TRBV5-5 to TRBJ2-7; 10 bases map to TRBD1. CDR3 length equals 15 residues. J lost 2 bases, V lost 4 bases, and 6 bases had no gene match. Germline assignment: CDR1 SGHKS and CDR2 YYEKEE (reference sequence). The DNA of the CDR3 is TGTGCCAGCAGCATGGGACAGGGGTCCCCCTACGAGCAGTACTTC. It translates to CASSMGQGSPYEQYF.

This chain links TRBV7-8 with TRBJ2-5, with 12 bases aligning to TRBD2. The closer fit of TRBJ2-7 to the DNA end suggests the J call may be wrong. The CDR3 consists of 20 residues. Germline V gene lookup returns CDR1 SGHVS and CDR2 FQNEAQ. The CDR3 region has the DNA TGTGCCAGCAGCTTATCGGACAGACTATATGGACTAGCGGGGATAAACGAGCAGTACTTC. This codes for CASSLSDRLYGLAGINEQYF.

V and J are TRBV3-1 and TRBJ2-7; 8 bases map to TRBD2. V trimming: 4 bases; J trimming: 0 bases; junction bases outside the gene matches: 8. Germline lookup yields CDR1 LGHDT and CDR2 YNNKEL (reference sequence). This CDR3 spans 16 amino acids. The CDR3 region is CASSPYRAGDSYEQYF. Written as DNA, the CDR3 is TGTGCCAGCAGCCCCTATCGAGCGGGGGACTCCTACGAGCAGTACTTC.

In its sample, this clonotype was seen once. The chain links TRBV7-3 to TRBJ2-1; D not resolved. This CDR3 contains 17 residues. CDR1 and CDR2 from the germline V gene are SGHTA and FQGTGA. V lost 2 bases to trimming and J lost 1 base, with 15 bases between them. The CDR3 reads CASSLSPFTGSYNEQFF. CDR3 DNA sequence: TGTGCCAGCAGCTTATCCCCCTTCACGGGTTCCTACAATGAGCAGTTCTTC.

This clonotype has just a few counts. CDR3 bases: TGCAGTGCTAGTCTAAGCACCGGAGGTTCCCAAGAGACCCAGTACTTC. Protein product: CSASLSTGGSQETQYF. V is TRBV20-1 and J is TRBJ2-5; D possibly corresponds to TRBD2 (5 bases). V was pared by 3 bases and J by 1 base, with 18 bases between. CDR1 is DFQATT, CDR2 SNEGSKA, per germline (reference sequence). CDR3 length: 16 residues.